A single sample gave rise to the 5 T cell receptor beta chains below, sequenced in a study of blood T cell repertoires in COVID-19. Clones were read by immunoSEQ multiplex PCR, and TCRdb kept only the in-frame ones, dropping some. The repertoire includes 170,000 or so clones, around 73% of them detected once, and 17% sits in the top ten. Sequenced material: PBMCs or T cells enriched from blood (not recorded which). These TCRs come from a woman aged 50 to 65 who had recovered from COVID-19.

CDR3 coding DNA: TGTGCCACCAGTGATCTTCTCAGGGGGAGCGAGCAGTACTTC. It codes for CATSDLLRGSEQYF. The chain joins TRBV24-1 to TRBJ2-7; the match to TRBD1 covers 7 bases. Germline loops: CDR1 KGHDR, CDR2 SFDVKD. Unmatched junction bases numbered 7, after V lost 3 bases and J lost 6 bases. CDR3 length: 14 amino acids.

The count of this clone is one. The chain is built from TRBV7-3 and TRBJ2-3, with 7 bases aligning to TRBD2. With V trimmed by 0 bases and J by 6 bases, 6 bases remained unmatched. This CDR3 is 15 amino acids long. Germline V gene data show CDR1 as SGHTA and CDR2 as FQGTGA. This CDR3 is CASSLTRTSRDTQYF. The DNA of the CDR3 is TGTGCCAGCAGCTTAACAAGGACTAGTAGGGATACGCAGTATTTT.

This clone has more than one count but fewer than ten. The chain has TRBV4-2 and TRBJ2-7, with 10 bases that match TRBD2. Germline values: CDR1 LGHNA, CDR2 YNFKEQ. The V gene end was trimmed by 4 bases and the J gene end by 2 bases; junction bases not matched to a gene: 11. This CDR3 comprises 17 residues. CDR3 in amino acids: CASSPQAASGGTYEQYF. Here the CDR3 DNA reads TGTGCCAGCAGCCCGCAAGCGGCTAGCGGGGGCACCTACGAGCAGTACTTC.

The CDR3 DNA follows: TGTGCCAGCAGCTTCTGGGGGGGAAAGAACACCGGGGAGCTGTTTTTT. Its protein product is CASSFWGGKNTGELFF. This chain links TRBV5-6 with TRBJ2-2; 7 nucleotides line up with TRBD2. The CDR3 is made up of 16 amino acids. Germline lookup yields CDR1 SGHDT and CDR2 YYEEEE. J was trimmed by 1 base and V by 2 bases; bases with no gene match: 5.

The chain couples TRBV7-2 to TRBJ2-7, with a tentative D call TRBD2 (6 bases). This CDR3 is built from 14 residues. The ends were cut back, 5 bases at V and 6 bases at J, with 17 bases in the middle. Germline V gene lookup returns CDR1 SGHTA and CDR2 FQGNSA. The CDR3 DNA is TGTGCCAGCAGCCTCCCCCGGCGGGGCGCCGAGCAGTACTTC. It specifies CASSLPRRGAEQYF.